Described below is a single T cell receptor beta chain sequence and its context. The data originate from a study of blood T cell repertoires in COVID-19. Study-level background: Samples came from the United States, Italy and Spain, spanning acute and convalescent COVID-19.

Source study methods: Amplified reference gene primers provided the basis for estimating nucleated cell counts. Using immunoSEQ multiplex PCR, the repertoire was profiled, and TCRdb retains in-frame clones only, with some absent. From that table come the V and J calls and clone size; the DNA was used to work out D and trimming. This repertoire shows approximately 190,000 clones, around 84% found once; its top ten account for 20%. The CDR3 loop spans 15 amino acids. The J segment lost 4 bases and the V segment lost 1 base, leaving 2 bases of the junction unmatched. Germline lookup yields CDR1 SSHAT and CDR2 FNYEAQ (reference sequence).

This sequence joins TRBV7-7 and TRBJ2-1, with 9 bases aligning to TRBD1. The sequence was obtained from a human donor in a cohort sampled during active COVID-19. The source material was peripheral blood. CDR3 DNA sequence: TGTGCCAGCAGCTTAGAGGGACAGGGTTACAATGAGCAGTTCTTC. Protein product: CASSLEGQGYNEQFF. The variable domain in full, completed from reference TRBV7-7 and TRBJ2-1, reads GAGVSQSPRYKVTKRGQDVTLRCDPISSHATLYWYQQALGQGPEFLTYFNYEAQPDKSGLPSDRFSAERPEGSISTLTIQRTEQRDSAMYRCASSLEGQGYNEQFFGPGTRLTVL.